What follows are 9 T cell receptor beta chains derived from one specimen sequenced in a study of cytomegalovirus exposure and HLA in healthy donors. The PCR employed 60 Vbeta primers together with 13 Jbeta primers. The table came from immunoSEQ multiplex PCR; TCRdb's copy has only in-frame clones and leaves some out. Of hundreds of thousands of clones listed, over 80% are singletons. Material: PBMCs. The origin of the receptors is a man in his forties or fifties in good health and CMV-seropositive.

This chain links TRBV27 with TRBJ2-1; 11 positions match TRBD2. Germline values: CDR1 MNHEY, CDR2 SMNVEV (reference sequence). This CDR3 region has 12 residues. V shed 3 bases and J 12 bases; nucleotides not matched to a gene: 1. The CDR3 coding sequence is TGTGCCAGCAGTTTCGGGACTAGCGGGCAGTTCTTC. Protein: CASSFGTSGQFF.

The gene calls are TRBV10-3 and TRBJ1-1, with 9 nucleotides matching TRBD1. Trimming at V came to 1 base and at J to 5 bases, leaving 5 bases not matched to a gene. Germline V CDR1 and CDR2: ENHRY, SYGVKD. This CDR3 has 15 amino acids. CDR3 coding DNA: TGTGCCATCAGTGAGTTGGGACAGGGAAATACTGAAGCTTTCTTT. This gives the protein CAISELGQGNTEAFF.

V gene TRBV21-1 combines with J gene TRBJ1-1; TRBD1 was called by the table and not checked on the DNA. TRBV21-1 is a pseudogene segment. This CDR3 is 14 amino acids long. This chain's CDR3 is CASSKGAGNTEAFF. CDR3 coding DNA: TGTGCCAGCAGCAAAGGGGCTGGGAACACTGAAGCTTTCTTT.

This chain links TRBV9 with TRBJ2-2; 10 positions match TRBD2. The CDR3 consists of 18 residues. V dropped 1 base and J dropped 5; count of bases not matched to a gene: 11. Germline V lookup: CDR1 SGDLS, CDR2 YYNGEE. The CDR3 spells CASSVSLAGELSTGELFF. The CDR3 DNA reads as TGTGCCAGCAGCGTATCCCTAGCGGGAGAATTAAGTACCGGGGAGCTGTTTTTT.

This chain links TRBV27 with TRBJ1-5, with a tentative D call TRBD1 (5 bases). Germline assignment: CDR1 MNHEY and CDR2 SMNVEV (reference sequence). There are 15 residues in the CDR3. V dropped 10 bases and J dropped 0 bases, with 16 bases sitting between them. The CDR3: CAIGHSGSSNQPQHF. CDR3 DNA sequence: TGTGCCATCGGACACTCAGGGTCTAGCAATCAGCCCCAGCATTTT.

The chain carries TRBV28 and TRBJ2-3; TRBD2 aligns across 14 bases. With 2 bases clipped from V and 6 bases from J, the junction kept 10 bases outside the gene matches. CDR1 and CDR2 (germline): MDHEN, SYDVKM. This CDR3 is 18 amino acids long. The CDR3 DNA is TGTGCCAGCAGTTTAGGACAGGGACTAGCGGGAGTGTTTGATACGCAGTATTTT. It specifies CASSLGQGLAGVFDTQYF. Complete variable domain (other parts from reference TRBV28 and TRBJ2-3): DVKVTQSSRYLVKRTGEKVFLECVQDMDHENMFWYRQDPGLGLRLIYFSYDVKMKEKGDIPEGYSVSREKKERFSLILESASTNQTSMYLCASSLGQGLAGVFDTQYFGPGTRLTVL.

The V gene is TRBV5-1, the J gene TRBJ1-2; 7 bases fit TRBD1. Germline CDR1 and CDR2: SGHRS and YFSETQ. Losses at the gene ends were 5 bases for V and 4 bases for J; bases not matched to a gene: 8. This CDR3 has 14 residues. The CDR3 region has the DNA TGCGCCAGCAGTCCGGACAGGTCCGGCTATGGCTACACCTTC. The encoded protein is CASSPDRSGYGYTF.

This clone was picked up one time. This sequence joins TRBV6-1 and TRBJ2-3; no reliable D call. Germline-derived CDR1 and CDR2 are MNHNS and SASEGT. CDR3 length: 13 amino acids. Trimming removed 5 bases from V and 6 bases from J, with 12 bases in between. The CDR3 bases are TGTGCCAGCAGTAGGCAGGAATCCGATACGCAGTATTTT. It is translated as CASSRQESDTQYF.

The J gene is TRBJ2-3, the V gene TRBV9; no definite D call. Germline V CDR1 and CDR2: SGDLS, YYNGEE. There are 14 residues in the CDR3. With 3 bases removed from V and 9 bases from J, the gap between germline ends came to 17 bases. In nucleotides, the CDR3 is TGTGCCAGCAGCGCTCCCTCCAGACTCAAAACGCAGTATTTT. Translating gives CASSAPSRLKTQYF.